The 21 T cell receptor beta chains below come from one sample, sequenced in a study of cytomegalovirus exposure and HLA in healthy donors. The PCR used 60 Vbeta and 13 Jbeta primers. The method was immunoSEQ multiplex PCR; TCRdb's version includes in-frame clones alone and lacks a portion of them. Here the sample spans around 110,000 clones, around 75% being singletons. Sequencing was carried out using PBMCs. These receptors all come from a woman aged 30 to 39 in good health and CMV-seronegative.

V and J are TRBV11-2 and TRBJ2-7, with 10 positions matching TRBD2. CDR3 length: 15 residues. The germline V gene encodes CDR1 SGHAT and CDR2 FQNNGV. Losses at the gene ends were 2 bases for V and 3 bases for J; bases not matched to a gene: 4. The CDR3 region is CASSLSGGVSYEQYF. Written as DNA, the CDR3 is TGTGCCAGCAGCTTAAGCGGGGGGGTGAGCTACGAGCAGTACTTC.

The chain couples TRBV6-6 to TRBJ2-5; D uncertain. The germline V and J ends were trimmed by 6 bases and 5 bases, with 7 bases remaining between them. The germline V gene encodes CDR1 MNHNY and CDR2 SVGAGI (reference sequence). This CDR3 has 11 amino acids. DNA of the CDR3: TGTGCCAGCAGCAACGGGGAGACCCAGTACTTC. It translates to CASSNGETQYF.

The V and J genes are TRBV21-1 and TRBJ1-1; the table's D call, TRBD1, has no DNA check behind it. TRBV21-1 is assigned pseudogene status. There are 14 residues in the CDR3. CDR3 region: CASSSPARGTEAFF. CDR3 DNA sequence: TGTGCCAGCAGCTCGCCGGCCAGGGGCACTGAAGCTTTCTTT.

The V gene is TRBV19, the J gene TRBJ2-7; maybe TRBD2 (5 bases). Looked up from germline, CDR1 is LNHDA and CDR2 is SQIVND (reference sequence). The CDR3 runs to 15 residues. V gave up 3 bases and J gave up 3 bases, with 15 bases separating them. The CDR3 region is CASSISERESYEQYF. The CDR3 DNA reads TGTGCCAGTAGTATTTCGGAGAGGGAGAGCTACGAGCAGTACTTC.

J is TRBJ1-5 and V is TRBV11-2; 8 nucleotides agree with TRBD1. Germline V gene sequence: CDR1 SGHAT, CDR2 FQNNGV. V trimming: 5 bases; J trimming: 7 bases; junction bases outside the gene matches: 13. The CDR3 sequence is 16 residues long. CDR3 coding DNA: TGTGCCAGCAGCCCACTGCCCCGACAGGGGAACCAGCCCCAGCATTTT. Translated, it gives CASSPLPRQGNQPQHF. Looking up the rest from reference TRBV11-2 and TRBJ1-5 gives the full variable domain: EAGVAQSPRYKIIEKRQSVAFWCNPISGHATLYWYQQILGQGPKLLIQFQNNGVVDDSQLPKDRFSAERLKGVDSTLKIQPAKLEDSAVYLCASSPLPRQGNQPQHFGDGTRLSIL.

The chain joins TRBV30 to TRBJ1-1; D is uncertain. The CDR3 totals 12 residues. Germline loops: CDR1 GTSNPN, CDR2 SVGIG (reference sequence). V lost 5 bases and J 9 bases, leaving 16 bases between the germline ends. The chain's CDR3 is CAWLTDSSQAFF. The CDR3 DNA reads TGTGCCTGGCTCACAGATTCATCCCAAGCTTTCTTT.

The chain employs TRBV12-2 and TRBJ1-4. TRBV12-2 is listed as a pseudogene. The CDR3 has 17 amino acids. The CDR3 spells CASRILISRGADEKLFF. The CDR3 DNA reads TGTGCAAGTCGGATACTGATTTCCCGGGGGGCGGACGAAAAACTGTTTTTT.

The J gene is TRBJ1-1, the V gene TRBV2; unclear D gene. Trimming took 7 bases from V and 1 from J, leaving 10 bases between them. This CDR3 has 13 residues. Germline CDR1 is SNHLY and CDR2 is FYNNEI. The CDR3 here is CASINEANTEAFF. The CDR3 bases are TGTGCCAGCATTAACGAGGCGAACACTGAAGCTTTCTTT.

The chain combines TRBV10-3 with TRBJ1-1, with D perhaps TRBD1 (6 bases). This CDR3 has 14 amino acids. V lost 0 bases to trimming and J lost 5 bases, with 10 bases between them. In germline, CDR1 is ENHRY, CDR2 SYGVKD. The CDR3 bases are TGTGCCATCAGTGAGTCGGGAAGGGGGACTGAAGCTTTCTTT. It specifies CAISESGRGTEAFF.

The CDR3 nucleotides are TGTGCCAGCTGCTCGTTCACAGGGGGCGACTATGGCTACACCTTC. This translates into CASCSFTGGDYGYTF. The V and J genes are TRBV6-1 and TRBJ1-2; 9 positions match TRBD1. The germline V gene has CDR1 MNHNS and CDR2 SASEGT. CDR3 size: 15 residues. Trimming at V came to 8 bases and at J to 3 bases, leaving 10 bases not matched to a gene.

On this clone itself: A read error may be the cause here, since a much bigger clone is one base away. This CDR3 is also generated by other DNA sequences in the sample. This sequence joins TRBV19 and TRBJ2-7, with 9 bases that match TRBD1. Germline-derived CDR1 and CDR2 are LNHDA and SQIVND (reference sequence). CDR3 length: 14 amino acids. V shed 4 bases, J shed 4 bases, and the junction held 5 bases outside the gene matches. Here the CDR3 DNA reads TGTGCCAGTAGTAGCTCGGGACAGGGTTACGAGCAGTACTTC. Translated, it gives CASSSSGQGYEQYF.

The chain carries TRBV6-1 and TRBJ2-1, with TRBD2 matching over 10 bases. CDR3 length: 16 residues. V lost 0 bases to trimming and J lost 7 bases; unmatched junction nucleotides: 6. The germline V gene encodes CDR1 MNHNS and CDR2 SASEGT. For the CDR3, the DNA is TGTGCCAGCAGTGAAGCGCTAGCGGGAGTCGGAAATGAGCAGTTCTTC. Translated: CASSEALAGVGNEQFF.

The V call is TRBV6-6, the J call TRBJ1-5; no firm D call. Germline V gene data show CDR1 as MNHNY and CDR2 as SVGAGI (reference sequence). The CDR3 covers 13 residues. V was clipped by 6 bases and J by 3 bases, with 9 bases between them. The chain's CDR3 is CASRREINQPQHF. In DNA form, the CDR3 reads TGTGCCAGCAGGAGGGAGATCAATCAGCCCCAGCATTTT.

The rearrangement links TRBV5-3 to TRBJ2-7; D unresolved. TRBV5-3 qualifies as an ORF whose function is uncertain. CDR3 length: 13 amino acids. V lost 2 bases, J lost 12 bases, and 18 bases lay in between. Here the CDR3 DNA reads TGTGCCAGAAGCTTTGGAGTGCGGCGAACTTGGTACTTC. It translates to CARSFGVRRTWYF.

V and J are TRBV9 and TRBJ2-5; D not resolved. The germline V and J ends were trimmed by 0 bases and 3 bases, with 9 bases remaining between them. CDR1 is SGDLS, CDR2 YYNGEE, per germline. The CDR3 runs to 14 residues. The CDR3 here is CASSVGPRKETQYF. The CDR3 DNA reads as TGTGCCAGCAGCGTAGGTCCTAGAAAAGAGACCCAGTACTTC.

The chain uses TRBV6-4 and TRBJ1-1; D call uncertain. The germline CDR1 and CDR2 sequences are MRHNA and SNTAGT. Trimming took off 3 bases at V and 4 bases at J, with 15 bases between the two ends. The CDR3 covers 15 residues. The chain's CDR3 is CASSDRDSGSTEAFF. The CDR3 DNA sequence: TGTGCCAGCAGTGATCGGGATTCCGGTAGCACTGAAGCTTTCTTT.

V is TRBV7-3 and J is TRBJ2-1; 8 bases map to TRBD1. Germline-derived CDR1 and CDR2 are SGHTA and FQGTGA. With 2 bases clipped from V and 5 bases from J, the junction kept 2 bases outside the gene matches. CDR3 size: 14 residues. CDR3 protein: CASSLGQGNNEQFF. In DNA, the CDR3 is TGTGCCAGCAGCTTAGGACAGGGCAACAATGAGCAGTTCTTC.

V gene TRBV9 combines with J gene TRBJ2-1; 8 positions agree with TRBD2. The CDR3 totals 15 residues. V dropped 1 base and J dropped 7; count of bases not matched to a gene: 7. CDR1 is SGDLS, CDR2 YYNGEE, per germline. The CDR3 nucleotides are TGTGCCAGCAGCGTAATAGGGGCTAGCGGGAATGAGCAGTTCTTC. This sequence encodes CASSVIGASGNEQFF.

This clone has just a few counts. This rearrangement joins TRBV25-1 to TRBJ1-1; 11 bases match TRBD1. Germline trimming cut 0 bases from V and 6 bases from J; bases unmatched to any gene: 12. CDR1 MGHDK and CDR2 SYGVNS come from the germline V gene. This CDR3 comprises 18 residues. The CDR3 loop is CASSEYESGTGGGSEAFF. Written as DNA, the CDR3 is TGTGCCAGCAGTGAATACGAATCGGGGACAGGGGGTGGGTCTGAAGCTTTCTTT.

The gene calls are TRBV4-3 and TRBJ2-3; D not resolved. This CDR3 is 17 amino acids long. Germline values: CDR1 LGHNA, CDR2 YSLEER. The V end lost 0 bases, the J end lost 1 base, and 14 bases lay between the germline ends. This CDR3 is CASSQEFSYLGTDTQYF. As DNA, the CDR3 is TGCGCCAGCAGCCAAGAGTTTTCCTATCTCGGCACAGATACGCAGTATTTT.

The chain links TRBV30 to TRBJ1-2; D gene unclear. Trimming took 5 bases from V and 4 from J, leaving 17 bases between them. Germline V CDR1 and CDR2: GTSNPN, SVGIG (reference sequence). The CDR3 covers 14 residues. CDR3 in DNA: TGTGCCTGGTCCCCCATACCGCCAGGCTATGGCTACACCTTC. This translates into CAWSPIPPGYGYTF.